The T cell receptor beta chain under discussion was sequenced for a study of cytomegalovirus exposure and HLA in healthy donors. Remarks on this clone: Its cognate antigen is unknown.

The study's findings and limits: A later analysis reportedly identified an Asian-associated ancestry cluster as carrying fewer N-insertions than the 666-donor mean. In an earlier analysis, most TCR beta V segments were productive about 87% or about 30% of the time.

There are 13 residues in the CDR3. The trim removed 4 bases at V and 3 bases at J, leaving 2 bases unmatched. Germline CDR1 and CDR2: MGHRA and YSYEKL. 60 Vbeta and 13 Jbeta primers were used in PCR. Measured with immunoSEQ multiplex PCR; TCRdb has only the in-frame clones, and not every one. The table records fewer than 150,000 clones, 70% to 80% of them present only once. Input material: PBMCs. This chain links TRBV4-1 with TRBJ1-1; 7 nucleotides match TRBD1. The clonotype comes from a man younger than 35 in good health and CMV-seronegative. For the CDR3, the DNA is TGCGCCAGCAGCCCAGGGGGAGACACTGAAGCTTTCTTT. Its protein product is CASSPGGDTEAFF.